Below, 26 T cell receptor beta chains from the same sample are listed, as sequenced in a study of response to subunit inactivated influenza vaccine. TCRdb called the RT-PCR reads again in MiXCR, with one record for every CDR3 protein. The sample shows about 300,000 distinct CDR3 sequences, roughly a fifth of them seen only once. The sample was PBMCs from blood, taken about 20 months after vaccination. The receptors here all came from a man aged 50 to 75 who received an inactivated influenza vaccine.

In this sample, this clonotype turned up a few times. CDR3 amino acids: CASSQDDGGGVIDTQYF. The CDR3 bases are TGTGCCAGCAGCCAAGACGATGGCGGGGGGGTTATTGATACGCAGTATTTT. J is TRBJ2-3 and V is TRBV4-2, with 9 bases fitting TRBD2. The J segment lost 6 bases and the V segment lost 0 bases, leaving 10 bases of the junction unmatched. The CDR3 length is 17 residues. Germline assignment: CDR1 LGHNA and CDR2 YNFKEQ.

This clonotype showed up many times. The chain employs TRBV20-1 and TRBJ1-2; 9 bases map to TRBD1. Germline CDR1 reads DFQATT; CDR2 reads SNEGSKA (reference sequence). This CDR3 contains 13 residues. Trimming removed 6 bases from V and 2 bases from J; junction bases left unmatched: 4. The CDR3 DNA follows: TGCAGTGCGTACGACAGGGGGAACTATGGCTACACCTTC. It specifies CSAYDRGNYGYTF.

A word on this clonotype: Compared with germline, one end of the junction differs, possibly owing to a read error. The genes are TRBV6-4 and TRBJ1-5; 7 bases are a match to TRBD1. CDR3 length: 13 residues. The V gene's germline CDR1 is MRHNA and CDR2 SNTAGT. The CDR3 sequence: CAGRDRRDQPQHF. Written as DNA, the CDR3 is TGTGCCGGCAGGGACAGACGGGATCAGCCCCAGCATTTT.

This chain uses TRBV7-2 with TRBJ2-5; no reliable D call. CDR3 length: 13 residues. The V end was cut by 3 bases, the J end by 3 bases, with 8 bases between. Germline CDR1 is SGHTA and CDR2 is FQGNSA. CDR3 coding DNA: TGTGCCAGCAGCTTTGGCCAGGAAGAGACCCAGTACTTC. This encodes CASSFGQEETQYF.

The rearrangement links TRBV6-1 to TRBJ2-5; D is possibly TRBD2 (5 bases). Germline-derived CDR1 and CDR2 are MNHNS and SASEGT. V lost 7 bases, J lost 4 bases, and 16 bases lay in between. The CDR3 extends over 14 amino acids. The CDR3 bases are TGTGCCAGCAAGCGGTTACCCCCCGGAGAGACCCAGTACTTC. Translating it yields CASKRLPPGETQYF.

In this sample, this clonotype turned up a few times. The CDR3 protein is CASSPLAGSTDTQYF. In nucleotides, the CDR3 is TGTGCCAGCAGCCCTCTAGCGGGGAGCACAGATACGCAGTATTTT. The chain uses TRBV3-1 and TRBJ2-3; 9 nucleotides line up with TRBD2. From germline, CDR1 is LGHDT and CDR2 YNNKEL (reference sequence). V shed 4 bases and J 0 bases; nucleotides not matched to a gene: 2. The CDR3 is made up of 15 amino acids.

This chain links TRBV5-1 with TRBJ2-3, with TRBD1 matching over 7 bases. CDR3 length equals 16 residues. The J segment lost 2 bases and the V segment lost 1 base, leaving 7 bases of the junction unmatched. Germline V CDR1 and CDR2: SGHRS, YFSETQ. CDR3 sequence reads: CASSLLRDSHTDTQYF. CDR3 nucleotide sequence: TGCGCCAGCAGCTTGCTCCGGGACAGCCACACAGATACGCAGTATTTT.

V gene TRBV12-3 or TRBV12-4 combines with J gene TRBJ2-4; 7 nucleotides agree with TRBD1. The CDR3 has 12 amino acids. J lost 15 bases, V lost 4 bases, and 9 bases had no gene match. The CDR3: CASSSTGVVPYF. In DNA, the CDR3 is TGTGCCAGCAGTTCCACAGGGGTCGTTCCGTACTTC.

CDR3 coding DNA: TGTGCCAGCAGTTTATCGACAGTCCGAGAAGCTTTCTTT. This translates into CASSLSTVREAFF. The rearrangement uses TRBV12-3 or TRBV12-4 and TRBJ1-1, with a possible D match to TRBD1 (5 bases). The CDR3 covers 13 residues. The V gene lost 2 bases and the J gene lost 8 bases, with 12 bases spanning the gap.

The CDR3 sequence: CASSGRTGERGGKTQYF. In DNA form, the CDR3 reads TGTGCCAGCAGCGGACGGACAGGGGAAAGGGGTGGAAAGACCCAGTACTTC. The chain combines TRBV11-2 with TRBJ2-5; 9 bases align to TRBD1. The CDR3 has 17 amino acids. The germline V gene encodes CDR1 SGHAT and CDR2 FQNNGV. V dropped 5 bases and J dropped 6; count of bases not matched to a gene: 16.

This clonotype was detected a few times. V gene TRBV12-3 or TRBV12-4 combines with J gene TRBJ1-4; D gene uncertain. CDR3 length: 15 amino acids. The V and J ends lost 3 bases and 2 bases respectively, with 10 bases between them. In nucleotides, the CDR3 is TGTGCCAGCAGTTTTCGTGGTGGTACTAATGAAAAACTGTTTTTT. Its protein product is CASSFRGGTNEKLFF.

This CDR3 reads CASSLGQGRDTQYF. The CDR3 region has the DNA TGTGCCAGCAGTTTAGGTCAGGGTAGGGATACGCAGTATTTT. V gene TRBV12-3 or TRBV12-4 combines with J gene TRBJ2-3; weak D call: TRBD1 (5 bases). V was trimmed by 1 base and J by 6 bases, leaving 11 bases between them. The CDR3 consists of 14 residues.

This clonotype was counted a few times. The chain couples TRBV5-5 to TRBJ1-1, with a possible D match to TRBD1 (6 bases). The CDR3 loop spans 13 amino acids. Deletions cut 0 bases from V and 7 bases from J, with 10 bases between. Per the germline V gene, CDR1 is SGHKS and CDR2 is YYEKEE (reference sequence). The DNA of the CDR3 is TGTGCCAGCAGCTTGGGCAGGGGCTATGAAGCTTTCTTT. Translating it yields CASSLGRGYEAFF.

The CDR3 sequence: CASSVGRAPAPHEQFF. CDR3 DNA: TGTGCCAGCAGCGTGGGTAGGGCCCCGGCCCCCCATGAGCAGTTCTTC. The V and J genes are TRBV9 and TRBJ2-1; D remains unclear. Trimming left V 2 bases short and J 8 bases short, with 20 bases between. The CDR3 has 16 amino acids. Germline V lookup: CDR1 SGDLS, CDR2 YYNGEE. The variable domain in full, with the rest retrieved from reference TRBV9 and TRBJ2-1, is DSGVTQTPKHLITATGQRVTLRCSPRSGDLSVYWYQQSLDQGLQFLIQYYNGEERAKGNILERFSAQQFPDLHSELNLSSLELGDSALYFCASSVGRAPAPHEQFFGPGTRLTVL.

This clonotype was detected only a few times. The junction and the germline gene differ at one end; a read error may be behind it. The rearrangement uses TRBV6-5 and TRBJ2-5, with D maybe TRBD1 (6 bases). Germline CDR1 reads MNHEY; CDR2 reads SVGAGI. This CDR3 comprises 14 residues. CDR3 DNA: TGTGCCAGCAGTGACTCTGGGGGCTTGAAGACCCAGTACTTC. Protein: CASSDSGGLKTQYF.

This clonotype turned up a few times. The CDR3 loop reads CASSQDDGSGSTIYF. CDR3 coding DNA: TGCGCCAGCAGCCAAGATGACGGTTCCGGGTCCACCATATATTTT. V gene TRBV4-3 combines with J gene TRBJ1-3; no clear D. Germline lookup yields CDR1 LGHNA and CDR2 YSLEER. The germline V and J ends were trimmed by 0 bases and 9 bases, with 15 bases remaining between them. The CDR3 is made up of 15 amino acids.

The chain employs TRBV27 and TRBJ1-6; no clear D. CDR1 is MNHEY and CDR2 is SMNVEV in the germline V gene (reference sequence). V was clipped by 6 bases and J by 7 bases, with 13 bases between them. This CDR3 comprises 14 residues. CDR3 protein: CASRGQALNSPLHF. The CDR3 nucleotides are TGTGCCAGCAGGGGTCAGGCCCTAAATTCACCCCTCCACTTT.

V and J are TRBV7-2 and TRBJ2-1, with D uncertain. The CDR3 runs 15 residues. V shed 2 bases and J shed 0 bases, with 8 bases lying between them. CDR1 and CDR2 (germline): SGHTA, FQGNSA. The CDR3 loop is CASSLSWSSYNEQFF. CDR3 bases: TGTGCCAGCAGCTTATCGTGGAGCTCCTACAATGAGCAGTTCTTC.

The rearrangement joins TRBV11-2 to TRBJ2-2, with 8 bases aligning to TRBD1. V shed 5 bases, J shed 4 bases, and the junction held 9 bases outside the gene matches. The CDR3 runs to 16 residues. The germline V gene encodes CDR1 SGHAT and CDR2 FQNNGV. CDR3 sequence reads: CASSHFRGPGTGELFF. The DNA for the CDR3 is TGTGCCAGCAGCCATTTCAGGGGGCCGGGCACCGGGGAGCTGTTTTTT. Filled out from reference TRBV11-2 and TRBJ2-2, the complete variable domain reads EAGVAQSPRYKIIEKRQSVAFWCNPISGHATLYWYQQILGQGPKLLIQFQNNGVVDDSQLPKDRFSAERLKGVDSTLKIQPAKLEDSAVYLCASSHFRGPGTGELFFGEGSRLTVL.

The chain couples TRBV5-1 to TRBJ1-6, with 8 nucleotides matching TRBD1. J lost 9 bases, V lost 4 bases, and 12 bases had no gene match. The CDR3 consists of 16 residues. CDR1 SGHRS and CDR2 YFSETQ come from the germline V gene. CDR3 bases: TGCGCCAGCAGCCCTACACCGGGACAGGCGCCTTCACCCCTCCACTTT. Translating gives CASSPTPGQAPSPLHF.

This clonotype occurred once. This may stem from a read error, because a much larger clone lies one nucleotide away. The V gene is TRBV20-1, the J gene TRBJ2-3; D unresolved. This CDR3 spans 11 amino acids. Germline assignment: CDR1 DFQATT and CDR2 SNEGSKA (reference sequence). CDR3 in DNA: TGCAGTGCTACAACCACAGATAAGCAGTATTTT. It yields the protein CSATTTDKQYF.

The chain has TRBV7-2 and TRBJ1-1; D is unresolved. The germline V gene has CDR1 SGHTA and CDR2 FQGNSA. The CDR3 is made up of 13 amino acids. This CDR3 is CGSGRAVNTEAFF. The CDR3 DNA reads as TGTGGGTCGGGGAGGGCGGTCAACACTGAAGCTTTCTTT.

This sequence joins TRBV5-1 and TRBJ2-1; maybe TRBD2 (5 bases). V lost 5 bases and J lost 7, with 19 bases in between. Per germline, CDR1 SGHRS and CDR2 YFSETQ. CDR3 size: 15 residues. CDR3 loop: CASRGSVASMNEQFF. CDR3 DNA sequence: TGCGCCAGCAGAGGGAGTGTAGCTTCCATGAATGAGCAGTTCTTC.

This clonotype was seen more than once but under ten times. This chain joins TRBV6-2 or TRBV6-3 and TRBJ1-1; D is perhaps TRBD1 (5 bases). The CDR3 consists of 14 residues. Germline V gives CDR1 MNHEY, CDR2 SVGEGT. Trimming pared 7 bases from V and 4 bases from J, leaving 16 bases between. The CDR3 coding sequence is TGTGCCAGCACCGGGAGGGCCGGGGGCACTGAAGCTTTCTTT. Protein sequence: CASTGRAGGTEAFF.

This clonotype came up a few times. V is TRBV12-3 or TRBV12-4 and J is TRBJ1-3; possible D gene TRBD1, 5 bases. This CDR3 is built from 16 residues. The V end was cut by 5 bases, the J end by 4 bases, with 18 bases between. The CDR3 spells CASSLGWGIGGNTIYF. CDR3 nucleotides: TGTGCCAGCAGTCTCGGATGGGGCATCGGAGGAAACACCATATATTTT.

This clonotype was detected a few times. The genes are TRBV9 and TRBJ1-1; 9 bases fit TRBD1. The CDR3 runs 16 residues. V dropped 4 bases and J dropped 1; count of bases not matched to a gene: 8. CDR1 and CDR2 (germline): SGDLS, YYNGEE. This chain's CDR3 is CASSPRTGDGNTEAFF. CDR3 bases: TGTGCCAGCAGCCCCCGGACAGGGGACGGGAACACTGAAGCTTTCTTT.